The following is a TCR beta chain sequence with its context. Antigen: not known. One end of the junction does not line up with germline, which may come from a read error. The data are from a study of cytomegalovirus exposure and HLA in healthy donors. The study's findings and limits: Analyses of presence/absence relied on an assumption of roughly uniform sequencing depth across donors. Cytomegalovirus association was listed for approximately 150 TCR beta chains.

The PCR made use of 60 Vbeta and 13 Jbeta primers. Some clones are missing from TCRdb's copy, which holds only in-frame ones; the method was immunoSEQ multiplex PCR. The repertoire holds 150,000 to 200,000 clones, roughly 72% seen once, with 1.5% to 1.9% in the top ten. Sequenced material: PBMCs. This receptor was taken from a man aged 35 to 55 in good health and CMV-seronegative.

In nucleotides, the CDR3 is TGTGCCTGGGGCCTAGCGCCTAACTTC. Amino acids: CAWGLAPNF. This rearrangement joins TRBV11-2 to TRBJ2-7, with D possibly being TRBD2 (6 bases). This CDR3 spans 9 amino acids. In germline, CDR1 is SGHAT, CDR2 FQNNGV.